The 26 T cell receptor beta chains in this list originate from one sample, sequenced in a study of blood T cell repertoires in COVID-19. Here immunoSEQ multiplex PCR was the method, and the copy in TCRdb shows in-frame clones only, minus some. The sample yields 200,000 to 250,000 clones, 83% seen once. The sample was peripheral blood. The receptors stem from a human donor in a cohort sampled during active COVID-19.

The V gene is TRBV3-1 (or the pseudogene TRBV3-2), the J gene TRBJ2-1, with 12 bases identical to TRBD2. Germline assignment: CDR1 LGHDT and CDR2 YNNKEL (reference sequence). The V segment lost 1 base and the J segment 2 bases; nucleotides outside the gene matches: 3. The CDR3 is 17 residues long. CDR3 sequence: CASSQGLAGVTYNEQFF. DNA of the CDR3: TGTGCCAGCAGCCAAGGACTAGCGGGAGTCACCTACAATGAGCAGTTCTTC.

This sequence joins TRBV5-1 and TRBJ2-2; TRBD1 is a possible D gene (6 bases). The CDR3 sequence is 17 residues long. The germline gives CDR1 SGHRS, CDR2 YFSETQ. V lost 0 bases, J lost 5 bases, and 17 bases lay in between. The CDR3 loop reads CASSLENTGIGTGELFF. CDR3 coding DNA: TGCGCCAGCAGCTTGGAAAACACAGGGATTGGGACCGGGGAGCTGTTTTTT.

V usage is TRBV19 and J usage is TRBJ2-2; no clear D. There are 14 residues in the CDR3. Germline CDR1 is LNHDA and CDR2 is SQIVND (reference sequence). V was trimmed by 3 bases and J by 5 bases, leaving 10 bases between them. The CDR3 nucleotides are TGTGCCAGTAGTATTTACAGTGAGACCGGGGAGCTGTTTTTT. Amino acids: CASSIYSETGELFF.

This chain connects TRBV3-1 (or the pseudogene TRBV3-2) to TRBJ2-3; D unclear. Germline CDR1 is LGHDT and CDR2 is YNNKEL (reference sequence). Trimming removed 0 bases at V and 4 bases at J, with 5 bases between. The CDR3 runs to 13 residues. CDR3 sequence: CASSQERSDTQYF. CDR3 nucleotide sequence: TGTGCCAGCAGCCAAGAGCGGTCAGATACGCAGTATTTT.

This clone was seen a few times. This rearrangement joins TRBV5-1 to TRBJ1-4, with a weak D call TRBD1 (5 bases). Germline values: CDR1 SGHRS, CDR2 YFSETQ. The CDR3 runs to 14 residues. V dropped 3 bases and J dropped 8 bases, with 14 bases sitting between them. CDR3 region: CASSSQGSGEKLFF. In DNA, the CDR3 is TGCGCCAGCAGCTCTCAGGGTAGCGGGGAAAAACTGTTTTTT.

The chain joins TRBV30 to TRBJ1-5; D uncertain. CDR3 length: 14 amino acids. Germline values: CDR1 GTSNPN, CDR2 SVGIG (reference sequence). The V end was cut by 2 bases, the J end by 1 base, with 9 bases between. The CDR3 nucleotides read TGTGCCTGGAGTCATTCAGGAAGCAATCAGCCCCAGCATTTT. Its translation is CAWSHSGSNQPQHF.

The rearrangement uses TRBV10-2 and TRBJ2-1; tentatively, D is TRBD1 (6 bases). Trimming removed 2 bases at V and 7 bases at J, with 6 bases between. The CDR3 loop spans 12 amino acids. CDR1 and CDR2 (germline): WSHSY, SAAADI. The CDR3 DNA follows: TGCGCCAGCAGTGAGAGGGGGAATGAGCAGTTCTTC. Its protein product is CASSERGNEQFF.

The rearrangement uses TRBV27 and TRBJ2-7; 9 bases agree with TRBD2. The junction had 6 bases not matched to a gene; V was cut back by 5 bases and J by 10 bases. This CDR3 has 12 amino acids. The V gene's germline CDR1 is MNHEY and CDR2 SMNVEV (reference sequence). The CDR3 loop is CASSQRGDPQYF. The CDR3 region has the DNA TGTGCCAGCAGTCAGCGGGGGGACCCACAGTACTTC.

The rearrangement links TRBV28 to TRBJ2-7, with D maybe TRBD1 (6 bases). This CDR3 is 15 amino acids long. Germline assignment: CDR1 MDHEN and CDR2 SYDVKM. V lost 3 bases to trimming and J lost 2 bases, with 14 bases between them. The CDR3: CASSLGAAIAYEQYF. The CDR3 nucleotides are TGTGCCAGCAGTTTGGGGGCGGCGATTGCCTACGAGCAGTACTTC.

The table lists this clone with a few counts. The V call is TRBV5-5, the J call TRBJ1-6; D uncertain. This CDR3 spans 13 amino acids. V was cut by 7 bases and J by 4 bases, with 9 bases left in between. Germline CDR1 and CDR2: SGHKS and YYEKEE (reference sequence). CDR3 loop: CASGPSYNSPLHF. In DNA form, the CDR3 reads TGTGCCAGCGGGCCGAGTTATAATTCACCCCTCCACTTT.

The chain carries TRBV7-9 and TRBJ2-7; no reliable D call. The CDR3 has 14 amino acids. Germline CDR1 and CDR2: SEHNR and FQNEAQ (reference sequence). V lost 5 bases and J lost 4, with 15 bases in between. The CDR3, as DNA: TGTGCCAGCAGCCCTGGCTTAGGCGGTTACGAGCAGTACTTC. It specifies CASSPGLGGYEQYF.

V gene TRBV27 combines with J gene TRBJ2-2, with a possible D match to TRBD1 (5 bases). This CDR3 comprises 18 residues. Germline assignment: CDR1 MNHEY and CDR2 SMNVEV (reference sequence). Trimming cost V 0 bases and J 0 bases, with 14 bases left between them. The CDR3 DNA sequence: TGTGCCAGCAGTTTATCGCCCCTACAGGATTCGAACACCGGGGAGCTGTTTTTT. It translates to CASSLSPLQDSNTGELFF.

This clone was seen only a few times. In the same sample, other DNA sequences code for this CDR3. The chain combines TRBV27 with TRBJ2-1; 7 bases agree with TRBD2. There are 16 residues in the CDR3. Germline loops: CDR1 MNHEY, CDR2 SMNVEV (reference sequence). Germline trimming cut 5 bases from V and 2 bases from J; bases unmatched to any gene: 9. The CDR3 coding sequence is TGTGCCAGCAGTCCGCGACTAGCAGGCACCTACAATGAGCAGTTCTTC. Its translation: CASSPRLAGTYNEQFF.

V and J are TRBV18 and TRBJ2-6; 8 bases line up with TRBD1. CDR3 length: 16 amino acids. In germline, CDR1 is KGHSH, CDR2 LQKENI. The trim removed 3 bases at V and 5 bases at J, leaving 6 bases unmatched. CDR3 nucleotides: TGTGCCAGCTCACCGTCGACAGGGGTACGGGCCAACGTCCTGACTTTC. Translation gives CASSPSTGVRANVLTF.

The CDR3 coding sequence is TGCGCCAGCAGCTTGTGGGGACAGGGGTACGAGCAGTACTTC. Encoded protein: CASSLWGQGYEQYF. The chain recombines TRBV5-1 with TRBJ2-7; 10 bases map to TRBD1. Germline trimming cut 1 base from V and 4 bases from J; bases unmatched to any gene: 2. The V gene's germline CDR1 is SGHRS and CDR2 YFSETQ. This CDR3 has 14 residues. The whole variable domain, remainder taken from reference TRBV5-1 and TRBJ2-7, is KAGVTQTPRYLIKTRGQQVTLSCSPISGHRSVSWYQQTPGQGLQFLFEYFSETQRNKGNFPGRFSGRQFSNSRSEMNVSTLELGDSALYLCASSLWGQGYEQYFGPGTRLTVT.

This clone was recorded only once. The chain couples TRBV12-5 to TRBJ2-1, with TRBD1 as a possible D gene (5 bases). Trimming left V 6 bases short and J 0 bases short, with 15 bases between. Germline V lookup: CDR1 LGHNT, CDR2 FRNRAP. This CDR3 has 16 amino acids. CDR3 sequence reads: CASGVKTGASYNEQFF. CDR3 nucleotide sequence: TGTGCTAGTGGAGTCAAAACAGGAGCCTCCTACAATGAGCAGTTCTTC.

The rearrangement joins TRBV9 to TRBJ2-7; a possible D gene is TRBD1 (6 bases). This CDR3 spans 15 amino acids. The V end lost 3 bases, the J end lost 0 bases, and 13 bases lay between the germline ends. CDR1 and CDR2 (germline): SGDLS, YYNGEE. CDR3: CASSARDISSYEQYF. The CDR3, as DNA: TGTGCCAGCAGCGCCCGGGACATAAGCTCCTACGAGCAGTACTTC.

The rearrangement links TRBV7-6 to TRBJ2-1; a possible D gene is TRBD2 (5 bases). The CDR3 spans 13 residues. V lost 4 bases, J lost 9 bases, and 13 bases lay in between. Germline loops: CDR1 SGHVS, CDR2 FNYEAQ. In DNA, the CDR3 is TGTGCCAGCAGCTCGACTCCCGAGGGTGAGCAGTTCTTC. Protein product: CASSSTPEGEQFF.

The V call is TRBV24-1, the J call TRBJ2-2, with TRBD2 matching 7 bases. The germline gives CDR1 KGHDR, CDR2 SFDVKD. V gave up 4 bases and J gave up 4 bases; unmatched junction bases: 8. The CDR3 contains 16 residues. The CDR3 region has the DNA TGTGCCACCAGTGACCCATGGAGCGGGGTCACCGGGGAGCTGTTTTTT. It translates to CATSDPWSGVTGELFF.

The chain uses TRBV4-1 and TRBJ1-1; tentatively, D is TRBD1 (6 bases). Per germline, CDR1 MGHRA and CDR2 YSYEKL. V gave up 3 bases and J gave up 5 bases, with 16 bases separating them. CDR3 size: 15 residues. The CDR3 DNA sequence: TGCGCCAGCAGCCACCTTGACAGGCCGTCTACTGAAGCTTTCTTT. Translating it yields CASSHLDRPSTEAFF.

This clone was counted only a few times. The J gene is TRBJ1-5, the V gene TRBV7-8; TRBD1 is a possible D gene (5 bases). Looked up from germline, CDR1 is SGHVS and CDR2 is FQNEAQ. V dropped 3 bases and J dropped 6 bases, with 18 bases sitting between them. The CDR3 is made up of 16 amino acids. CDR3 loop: CASSLRDSRRGQPQHF. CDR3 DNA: TGTGCCAGCAGCTTGCGGGACTCCCGCCGGGGTCAGCCCCAGCATTTT.

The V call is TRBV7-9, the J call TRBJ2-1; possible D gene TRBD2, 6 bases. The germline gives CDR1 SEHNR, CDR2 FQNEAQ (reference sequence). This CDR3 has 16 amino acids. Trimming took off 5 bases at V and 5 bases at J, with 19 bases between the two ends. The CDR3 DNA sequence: TGTGCCAGCAGCCCCAAGCGGAGGGTGAAAGACAATGAGCAGTTCTTC. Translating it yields CASSPKRRVKDNEQFF. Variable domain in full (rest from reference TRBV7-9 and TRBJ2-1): DTGVSQNPRHKITKRGQNVTFRCDPISEHNRLYWYRQTLGQGPEFLTYFQNEAQLEKSRLLSDRFSAERPKGSFSTLEIQRTEQGDSAMYLCASSPKRRVKDNEQFFGPGTRLTVL.

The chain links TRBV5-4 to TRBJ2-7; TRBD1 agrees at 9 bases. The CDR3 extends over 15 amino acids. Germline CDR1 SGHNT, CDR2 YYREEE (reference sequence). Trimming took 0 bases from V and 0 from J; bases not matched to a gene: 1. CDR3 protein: CASSLGTGVSYEQYF. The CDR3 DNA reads TGTGCCAGCAGCTTGGGGACAGGGGTCTCCTACGAGCAGTACTTC.

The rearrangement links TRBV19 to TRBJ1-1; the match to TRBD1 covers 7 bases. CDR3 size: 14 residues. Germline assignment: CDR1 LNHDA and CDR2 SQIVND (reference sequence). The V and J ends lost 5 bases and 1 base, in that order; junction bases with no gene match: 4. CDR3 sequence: CASSLGTANTEAFF. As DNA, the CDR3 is TGTGCCAGTAGTTTGGGGACAGCGAACACTGAAGCTTTCTTT.

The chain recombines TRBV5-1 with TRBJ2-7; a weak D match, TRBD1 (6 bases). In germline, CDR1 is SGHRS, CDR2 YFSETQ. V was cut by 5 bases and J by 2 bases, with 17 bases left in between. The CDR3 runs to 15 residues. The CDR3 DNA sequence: TGCGCCAGCAGTCTGCAAGGGGGACCTCCCTACGAGCAGTACTTC. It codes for CASSLQGGPPYEQYF.

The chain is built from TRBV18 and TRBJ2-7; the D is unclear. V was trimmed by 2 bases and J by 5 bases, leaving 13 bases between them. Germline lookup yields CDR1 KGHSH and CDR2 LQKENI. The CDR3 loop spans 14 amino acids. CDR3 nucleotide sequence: TGTGCCAGCTCACCAAACGAGGTTCTGGACGAGCAGTACTTC. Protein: CASSPNEVLDEQYF.